Each of the 30 T cell receptor beta chains below was sequenced from the same sample in a study of blood T cell repertoires in COVID-19. TCRdb's copy holds only in-frame clones and misses some; the assay was immunoSEQ multiplex PCR. The data show around 220,000 clones, roughly 84% seen once. The sample consisted of PBMCs or T cells enriched from blood (not recorded which). The receptors originated from a woman in her forties who had recovered from COVID-19.

The genes are TRBV4-1 and TRBJ2-2; D may be TRBD2 (5 bases). Germline V CDR1 and CDR2: MGHRA, YSYEKL. The CDR3 contains 14 residues. With 8 bases removed from V and 1 base from J, the gap between germline ends came to 11 bases. CDR3 in amino acids: CASRRVGNTGELFF. In DNA form, the CDR3 reads TGCGCCAGCCGGCGGGTGGGGAACACCGGGGAGCTGTTTTTT.

The V and J genes are TRBV19 and TRBJ1-2, with 10 bases that match TRBD1. Looked up from germline, CDR1 is LNHDA and CDR2 is SQIVND (reference sequence). V was clipped by 4 bases and J by 5 bases; unmatched bases: 7. CDR3 length: 15 amino acids. For the CDR3, the DNA is TGTGCCAGTAGTACCCCGGACAGGGGGTATTATGGCTACACCTTC. Protein: CASSTPDRGYYGYTF.

This rearrangement joins TRBV7-8 to TRBJ2-3; 8 bases fit TRBD1. The V and J ends lost 5 bases and 5 bases, in that order; junction bases with no gene match: 9. This CDR3 contains 15 residues. Germline V lookup: CDR1 SGHVS, CDR2 FQNEAQ. The CDR3 loop is CASSAGQGWVDTQYF. For the CDR3, the DNA is TGTGCCAGCAGCGCAGGACAGGGTTGGGTAGATACGCAGTATTTT. Full variable domain (remainder filled in from reference TRBV7-8 and TRBJ2-3): GAGVSQSPRYKVAKRGQDVALRCDPISGHVSLFWYQQALGQGPEFLTYFQNEAQLDKSGLPSDRFFAERPEGSVSTLKIQRTQQEDSAVYLCASSAGQGWVDTQYFGPGTRLTVL.

The J gene is TRBJ2-4, the V gene TRBV2; no firm D call. This CDR3 is built from 13 residues. Germline CDR1 is SNHLY and CDR2 is FYNNEI. Trimming took off 4 bases at V and 6 bases at J, with 10 bases between the two ends. CDR3 nucleotides: TGTGCCAGCAGTGGTGAGGCAAGAAACATTCAGTACTTC. This codes for CASSGEARNIQYF.

This clone was counted a few times. The CDR3 region has the DNA TGTGCCAGCAGCTCCCTACCTAGCGGGGGCTACACAGATACGCAGTATTTT. Amino acid sequence: CASSSLPSGGYTDTQYF. The rearrangement joins TRBV7-2 to TRBJ2-3; the match to TRBD2 covers 10 bases. Looked up from germline, CDR1 is SGHTA and CDR2 is FQGNSA. After removal of 4 bases from V and 2 bases from J, the junction contained 9 bases not matched to a gene. The CDR3 contains 17 residues.

The rearrangement joins TRBV21-1 to TRBJ2-7; TRBD2, as called in the table, went unchecked against the DNA. TRBV21-1 is designated a pseudogene. CDR3 length equals 15 residues. The CDR3: CASSKVGTEGYEQYV. CDR3 nucleotides: TGTGCCAGCAGCAAAGTAGGGACTGAGGGCTACGAGCAGTACGTC.

The chain uses TRBV2 and TRBJ2-7; perhaps TRBD1 as D (5 bases). CDR3 length: 13 amino acids. V dropped 6 bases and J dropped 4 bases, with 13 bases sitting between them. Germline lookup yields CDR1 SNHLY and CDR2 FYNNEI. CDR3 in amino acids: CASRVRGFYEQYF. DNA for the CDR3: TGTGCCAGCAGGGTAAGGGGATTTTACGAGCAGTACTTC.

The chain couples TRBV11-2 to TRBJ2-4, with unresolved D. Germline V gene lookup returns CDR1 SGHAT and CDR2 FQNNGV. The V end was cut by 1 base, the J end by 3 bases, with 7 bases between. This CDR3 spans 14 amino acids. CDR3 loop: CASSLARGKNIQYF. The DNA for the CDR3 is TGTGCCAGCAGCTTAGCCAGAGGCAAAAACATTCAGTACTTC.

This clone was recorded once. The genes are TRBV27 and TRBJ2-5; the D gene is possibly TRBD2 (5 bases). The germline V gene has CDR1 MNHEY and CDR2 SMNVEV (reference sequence). CDR3 size: 13 residues. V dropped 6 bases and J dropped 9 bases, with 17 bases sitting between them. The CDR3 nucleotides read TGTGCCAGCAGCTCCGAGGGATTCGGGGCCCAGTACTTC. Translating gives CASSSEGFGAQYF.

About this clone: Other DNA sequences in the same sample also yield this CDR3. The V gene is TRBV5-1, the J gene TRBJ2-3; TRBD2 matches 12 bases. The V gene's germline CDR1 is SGHRS and CDR2 YFSETQ. This CDR3 is built from 15 residues. The V gene end was trimmed by 4 bases and the J gene end by 0 bases; junction bases not matched to a gene: 0. The CDR3 sequence is CASSGTSGSTDTQYF. The CDR3 DNA reads TGCGCCAGCAGCGGGACTAGCGGGAGCACAGATACGCAGTATTTT. Complete variable domain (other parts from reference TRBV5-1 and TRBJ2-3): KAGVTQTPRYLIKTRGQQVTLSCSPISGHRSVSWYQQTPGQGLQFLFEYFSETQRNKGNFPGRFSGRQFSNSRSEMNVSTLELGDSALYLCASSGTSGSTDTQYFGPGTRLTVL.

The V and J genes are TRBV18 and TRBJ2-3; 13 positions match TRBD2. V was clipped by 5 bases and J by 0 bases; unmatched bases: 8. The CDR3 is 18 amino acids. The V gene's germline CDR1 is KGHSH and CDR2 LQKENI. The CDR3 bases are TGTGCCAGCTCAAGAGGACTAGCGGGAGAGTGGAGCACAGATACGCAGTATTTT. Protein: CASSRGLAGEWSTDTQYF.

The chain recombines TRBV5-1 with TRBJ2-7, with TRBD1 identical over 8 bases. CDR1 and CDR2 from the germline V gene are SGHRS and YFSETQ. The V segment lost 3 bases and the J segment 3 bases; nucleotides outside the gene matches: 2. The CDR3 spans 13 residues. For the CDR3, the DNA is TGCGCCAGCAGCTGGACAGGGAACTACGAGCAGTACTTC. This translates into CASSWTGNYEQYF. Full variable domain (rest looked up from reference TRBV5-1 and TRBJ2-7): KAGVTQTPRYLIKTRGQQVTLSCSPISGHRSVSWYQQTPGQGLQFLFEYFSETQRNKGNFPGRFSGRQFSNSRSEMNVSTLELGDSALYLCASSWTGNYEQYFGPGTRLTVT.

The CDR3 here is CASSLSRGDYNEQFF. The CDR3 DNA is TGCGCCAGCAGTTTGTCACGGGGGGACTACAATGAGCAGTTCTTC. The chain joins TRBV5-1 to TRBJ2-1; 7 bases line up with TRBD2. V was pared by 5 bases and J by 3 bases, with 8 bases of the junction left unmatched. The CDR3 spans 15 residues. In germline, CDR1 is SGHRS, CDR2 YFSETQ.

The V gene is TRBV27, the J gene TRBJ1-6; possibly TRBD1 for D (5 bases). V dropped 3 bases and J dropped 13 bases, with 22 bases sitting between them. The germline V gene has CDR1 MNHEY and CDR2 SMNVEV (reference sequence). CDR3 length: 16 residues. This CDR3 is CASSFAGGTIQAPLHF. DNA of the CDR3: TGTGCCAGCAGTTTTGCGGGGGGAACGATTCAAGCGCCCCTCCACTTT.

V is TRBV5-1 and J is TRBJ2-3; weak D call: TRBD1 (5 bases). Per germline, CDR1 SGHRS and CDR2 YFSETQ. Trimming removed 1 base from V and 2 bases from J, with 14 bases in between. The CDR3 runs 16 residues. DNA of the CDR3: TGCGCCAGCAGCTTGTTAGTGCAGGGAAACACAGATACGCAGTATTTT. This encodes CASSLLVQGNTDTQYF.

This chain connects TRBV18 to TRBJ1-2; 9 positions match TRBD1. The CDR3 runs to 16 residues. Per the germline V gene, CDR1 is KGHSH and CDR2 is LQKENI. V dropped 3 bases and J dropped 6; count of bases not matched to a gene: 11. The CDR3 reads CASSPPTGQGLDGYTF. Written as DNA, the CDR3 is TGTGCCAGCTCACCGCCGACGGGACAGGGTCTCGATGGCTACACCTTC.

This chain joins TRBV19 and TRBJ1-4; the D gene is possibly TRBD1 (5 bases). Trimming pared 3 bases from V and 5 bases from J, leaving 10 bases between. The CDR3 contains 14 residues. Germline assignment: CDR1 LNHDA and CDR2 SQIVND (reference sequence). The CDR3 nucleotides are TGTGCCAGTAGTATTCAGGGTGGCAATGAAAAACTGTTTTTT. It encodes CASSIQGGNEKLFF.

The rearrangement uses TRBV10-2 and TRBJ2-4, with a tentative D call TRBD1 (5 bases). CDR1 is WSHSY, CDR2 SAAADI, per germline. The V and J ends lost 3 bases and 4 bases respectively, with 13 bases between them. CDR3 length equals 15 residues. CDR3: CASSDLQVPKNIQYF. CDR3 bases: TGCGCCAGCAGTGATCTACAGGTTCCAAAAAACATTCAGTACTTC.

This chain joins TRBV2 and TRBJ2-7; 10 positions agree with TRBD2. Germline lookup yields CDR1 SNHLY and CDR2 FYNNEI. V shed 2 bases and J 6 bases; nucleotides not matched to a gene: 7. There are 15 residues in the CDR3. The CDR3 region is CASSERSSGSREQYF. The CDR3 DNA sequence: TGTGCCAGCAGTGAACGGTCTAGCGGGAGTCGCGAGCAGTACTTC.

This clone was seen just once. This rearrangement joins TRBV6-5 to TRBJ1-5; 7 positions agree with TRBD1. Trimming at V came to 6 bases and at J to 1 base, leaving 3 bases not matched to a gene. The CDR3 totals 14 residues. In germline, CDR1 is MNHEY, CDR2 SVGAGI. The CDR3, as DNA: TGTGCCAGCAGCTACAGGGGAAGCAATCAGCCCCAGCATTTT. Amino acid sequence: CASSYRGSNQPQHF.

The J gene is TRBJ1-5, the V gene TRBV5-6; 7 bases align to TRBD1. Germline V gene sequence: CDR1 SGHDT, CDR2 YYEEEE. The CDR3 extends over 17 amino acids. Germline trimming cut 1 base from V and 1 base from J; bases unmatched to any gene: 8. CDR3: CASSLRTSGGSNQPQHF. CDR3 bases: TGTGCCAGCAGCTTGAGGACGTCAGGGGGGAGCAATCAGCCCCAGCATTTT.

This sequence joins TRBV2 and TRBJ1-1; no reliable D call. Trimming removed 3 bases at V and 0 bases at J, with 8 bases between. In germline, CDR1 is SNHLY, CDR2 FYNNEI. The CDR3 has 14 residues. This CDR3 is CASSDTNLNTEAFF. Here the CDR3 DNA reads TGTGCCAGCAGTGATACAAACCTGAACACTGAAGCTTTCTTT.

This clone was seen only once. The rearrangement links TRBV25-1 to TRBJ2-5, with D perhaps TRBD2 (5 bases). Germline V gene lookup returns CDR1 MGHDK and CDR2 SYGVNS. V was pared by 2 bases and J by 3 bases, with 13 bases between. The CDR3 loop spans 15 amino acids. CDR3 residues: CASSEERVGEETQYF. Here the CDR3 DNA reads TGTGCCAGCAGTGAAGAAAGGGTGGGAGAAGAGACCCAGTACTTC.

This clone was found a few times. This CDR3 is CASSPRDRGQLNTEAFF. CDR3 DNA: TGTGCCAGTAGTCCTCGGGACAGGGGACAATTGAACACTGAAGCTTTCTTT. The chain couples TRBV19 to TRBJ1-1, with 10 bases fitting TRBD1. The CDR3 is made up of 17 amino acids. In germline, CDR1 is LNHDA, CDR2 SQIVND (reference sequence). After removal of 5 bases from V and 0 bases from J, the junction contained 9 bases not matched to a gene.

The J gene is TRBJ1-2, the V gene TRBV30; D gene uncertain. The CDR3 runs to 11 residues. From germline, CDR1 is GTSNPN and CDR2 SVGIG (reference sequence). The ends were cut back, 4 bases at V and 4 bases at J, with 7 bases in the middle. The CDR3 sequence: CAWKQVYGYTF. For the CDR3, the DNA is TGTGCCTGGAAACAAGTCTATGGCTACACCTTC.

This sequence joins TRBV11-2 and TRBJ2-7; D ambiguous. CDR1 and CDR2 (germline): SGHAT, FQNNGV. The CDR3 extends over 15 amino acids. Between the trimmed V and J ends, which lost 2 bases and 0 bases, there was a span of 11 bases. The CDR3 here is CASSLTPPSSYEQYF. In DNA form, the CDR3 reads TGTGCCAGCAGCTTAACCCCACCGAGCTCCTACGAGCAGTACTTC.

The chain has TRBV11-2 and TRBJ2-2; D perhaps matches TRBD1 (6 bases). Per germline, CDR1 SGHAT and CDR2 FQNNGV. V was shortened by 3 bases and J by 6 bases, with 20 bases between the two germline ends. CDR3 length: 17 amino acids. CDR3 sequence: CASSFFSVRGKSGELFF. As DNA, the CDR3 is TGTGCCAGCAGCTTTTTTTCCGTCAGGGGCAAGTCCGGGGAGCTGTTTTTT. Using reference TRBV11-2 and TRBJ2-2 for the parts outside the CDR3, the full variable domain is EAGVAQSPRYKIIEKRQSVAFWCNPISGHATLYWYQQILGQGPKLLIQFQNNGVVDDSQLPKDRFSAERLKGVDSTLKIQPAKLEDSAVYLCASSFFSVRGKSGELFFGEGSRLTVL.

The chain uses TRBV19 and TRBJ2-6, with TRBD1 identical over 9 bases. Germline CDR1 is LNHDA and CDR2 is SQIVND (reference sequence). V was pared by 10 bases and J by 4 bases, with 5 bases of the junction left unmatched. CDR3 length equals 14 residues. CDR3 amino acids: CATRTGVGANVLTF. CDR3 DNA sequence: TGTGCCACGAGGACAGGGGTCGGGGCCAACGTCCTGACTTTC. The full variable domain, with the rest looked up from reference TRBV19 and TRBJ2-6, is DGGITQSPKYLFRKEGQNVTLSCEQNLNHDAMYWYRQDPGQGLRLIYYSQIVNDFQKGDIAEGYSVSREKKESFPLTVTSAQKNPTAFYLCATRTGVGANVLTFGAGSRLTVL.

The CDR3 loop is CASLQRAGTEAFF. The CDR3 DNA reads TGTGCCAGCTTACAAAGGGCGGGCACTGAAGCTTTCTTT. The chain employs TRBV18 and TRBJ1-1; D call uncertain. With 7 bases removed from V and 4 bases from J, the gap between germline ends came to 13 bases. The germline gives CDR1 KGHSH, CDR2 LQKENI. There are 13 residues in the CDR3.

The chain joins TRBV27 to TRBJ2-5; TRBD1 is a possible D gene (6 bases). CDR3 length equals 14 residues. With 2 bases removed from V and 1 base from J, the gap between germline ends came to 8 bases. Germline V gene sequence: CDR1 MNHEY, CDR2 SMNVEV (reference sequence). The CDR3 coding sequence is TGTGCCAGCAGTTTAATGGGGGCCCAAGAGACCCAGTACTTC. The encoded protein is CASSLMGAQETQYF.